A selection of T cell receptor beta chains follows, all from one sample in a study of blood T cell repertoires in COVID-19. Assay: immunoSEQ multiplex PCR; the TCRdb copy retains only in-frame clones and omits some. The sample holds around 80,000 clones, 82% seen once. Sequencing was done on a sample of peripheral blood. The receptor source for this set is a human donor in a cohort sampled during active COVID-19. Each CDR3 is given with its conserved first and last residue. D genes are given only for firm matches. Part of the rows lack a size; the others show once, few, many or a class for expanded clones.

size,V,J,D,DNA,CDR3
NA,TRBV5-4,TRBJ1-4,TRBD1,TGTGCCAGCAGCTTCGGGGGACAGGGGGCTAATGAAAAACTGTTTTTT,CASSFGGQGANEKLFF
NA,TRBV28,TRBJ1-2,NA,TGTGCCAGCAGGTTTAATGGCTACACCTTC,CASRFNGYTF
NA,TRBV24-1,TRBJ2-1,NA,TGTGCCACCGAGAGCGGCAATGAGCAGTTCTTC,CATESGNEQFF
once,TRBV28,TRBJ1-2,TRBD1,TGTGCCAGCAGTATCCCGGGACAGGCGTTCTCTAACTATGGCTACACCTTC,CASSIPGQAFSNYGYTF
NA,TRBV14,TRBJ2-3,NA,TGTGCCAGCAGCCCCCCCCTTAGCCGGAACACAGATACGCAGTATTTT,CASSPPLSRNTDTQYF
NA,TRBV19,TRBJ1-3,NA,TGTGCCAGTAGTATCAGGGGCAGGGGACCGTCTGGAAACACCATATATTTT,CASSIRGRGPSGNTIYF
NA,TRBV5-6,TRBJ1-5,NA,TGTGCCAGCAGCTTATGGAGAGGTCAGCCCCAGCATTTT,CASSLWRGQPQHF
NA,TRBV28,TRBJ1-2,TRBD1,TGTGCCAGCAGTTTATGGCAGGGGGGCGGCTACACCTTC,CASSLWQGGGYTF
NA,TRBV29-1,TRBJ1-5,NA,TGCAGCGTTGCCCCAGGGGTTGGCAATCAGCCCCAGCATTTT,CSVAPGVGNQPQHF
NA,TRBV18,TRBJ1-3,NA,TGTGCCAGCTCACCCCTGACAGACTCTGGAAACACCATATATTTT,CASSPLTDSGNTIYF
NA,TRBV19,TRBJ1-3,NA,TGTGCCAGTTCCCTCCGGGGATCGGGAAACACCATATATTTT,CASSLRGSGNTIYF
NA,TRBV29-1,TRBJ2-3,NA,TGCAGCGTTGAGGGTCAGGGGTCAGATACGCAGTATTTT,CSVEGQGSDTQYF
NA,TRBV3-1/TRBV3-2,TRBJ2-7,NA,TGTGCCAGCAGCCAAGGGAACAGAATAAACGAGCAGTACTTC,CASSQGNRINEQYF
few,TRBV6-5,TRBJ2-7,TRBD1,TGTGCCAGCAGGTTTTACGGGACAGGGTACAACGAGCAGTACTTC,CASRFYGTGYNEQYF
few,TRBV19,TRBJ2-7,NA,TGTGCCAGTAGTATAGGAGGCAGCTCCTACGAGCAGTACTTC,CASSIGGSSYEQYF
NA,TRBV2,TRBJ2-3,TRBD1,TGTGCCAGCAGGGGACAGGGGGCCGCAGATACGCAGTATTTT,CASRGQGAADTQYF
NA,TRBV6-5,TRBJ1-1,NA,TGTGCCAGCATCACCTCTCCACAGCTCACTGAAGCTTTCTTT,CASITSPQLTEAFF
NA,TRBV14,TRBJ1-1,NA,TGTGCCAGCAGCCCCTATATGAACACTGAAGCTTTCTTT,CASSPYMNTEAFF
NA,TRBV5-1,TRBJ2-5,NA,TGCGCCAGCAGCTTCAACAGGGCCCAAGAGACCCAGTACTTC,CASSFNRAQETQYF
NA,TRBV19,TRBJ1-6,NA,TGTGCCAGTAGCCCTACCAGGGGCTCCTATAATTCACCCCTCCACTTT,CASSPTRGSYNSPLHF
NA,TRBV5-1,TRBJ1-2,TRBD1,TGCGCCAGCAGCTTGGGGTCCGGGACAGGGGGTGGCTACACCTTC,CASSLGSGTGGGYTF
NA,TRBV4-1,TRBJ2-2,NA,TGCGCCAGCAGCCACCCGGGTGGAGCAAACACCGGGGAGCTGTTTTTT,CASSHPGGANTGELFF
NA,TRBV29-1,TRBJ2-3,NA,TGCAGCGTTCGGGGGGCCACAGATACGCAGTATTTT,CSVRGATDTQYF
NA,TRBV6-5,TRBJ1-5,NA,TGTGCCAGCACGGGGGGTGATCAGCCCCAGCATTTT,CASTGGDQPQHF
NA,TRBV7-6,TRBJ2-1,TRBD2,TGTGCCAGCAGCCCCTCGATGAGCGGGGGGGCCAATGAGCAGTTCTTC,CASSPSMSGGANEQFF
few,TRBV10-3,TRBJ2-2,NA,TGTGCCATCAGCCCCGGGGTGGAGGCCGGGGAGCTGTTTTTT,CAISPGVEAGELFF
NA,TRBV12-3/TRBV12-4,TRBJ2-7,NA,TGTGCCAGCAGTTTCAACAGGGACCAAGAGCAGTACTTC,CASSFNRDQEQYF
once,TRBV3-1/TRBV3-2,TRBJ2-3,NA,TGTGCCAGCAGCCAAGATGGGGCAGTAACAGATACGCAGTATTTT,CASSQDGAVTDTQYF
NA,TRBV5-1,TRBJ2-1,TRBD2,TGCGCCAGCAGCTTGGCACTAGCGGGGGTGAATGAGCAGTTCTTC,CASSLALAGVNEQFF
NA,TRBV7-7,TRBJ2-1,TRBD2,TGTGCCAGCAGCTCCGGGACTAGTCCCAACAATGAGCAGTTCTTC,CASSSGTSPNNEQFF
NA,TRBV30,TRBJ1-6,NA,TGTGCCTGGAGTGTAAGGTGGGCAGGGGTTGATAATTCACCCCTCCACTTT,CAWSVRWAGVDNSPLHF
NA,TRBV18,TRBJ2-5,NA,TGTGCCAGCTCACGAGGGTACCAAGAGACCCAGTACTTC,CASSRGYQETQYF
once,TRBV7-6,TRBJ2-7,NA,TGTGCCAGCAGCAAACTAGCCTACGAGCAGTACTTC,CASSKLAYEQYF
once,TRBV29-1,TRBJ2-7,NA,TGCAGCGTTGAGAGGGGGGGGCCTACGGGCGAGCAGTACTTC,CSVERGGPTGEQYF
NA,TRBV7-9,TRBJ2-7,NA,TGTGCCAGTGGGGACACAGTAGGAGAGCAGTACTTC,CASGDTVGEQYF
NA,TRBV19,TRBJ2-1,TRBD1,TGTGCCAGTAGTATTTACAGGGGGCAGGGTTCCCACAATGAGCAGTTCTTC,CASSIYRGQGSHNEQFF
once,TRBV29-1,TRBJ2-2,NA,TGCAGCGTTGTTGGACAGCGGAACACCGGGGAGCTGTTTTTT,CSVVGQRNTGELFF
NA,TRBV5-6,TRBJ2-7,NA,TGTGCCAGCAGCCGTAGAGGCTTCTACGAGCAGTACTTC,CASSRRGFYEQYF
NA,TRBV6-5,TRBJ1-2,TRBD1,TGTGCCAGCAGATCGGGACAGGGTGGCTATGGCTACACCTTC,CASRSGQGGYGYTF
NA,TRBV7-3,TRBJ1-1,NA,TGTGCCAGCAGCTTTAACAGGGACACTGAAGCTTTCTTT,CASSFNRDTEAFF